Listed here are 29 T cell receptor beta chains from one sample, sequenced in a study of T cell responses to AZD1222 COVID-19 vaccine. Assay: immunoSEQ multiplex PCR; the TCRdb copy retains only in-frame clones and omits some. Among about 96,000 clones listed, 85% to 90% were seen once. Sequenced material: peripheral blood, taken on day 0 of AZD1222 vaccination. These receptors all come from an adult in good health.

The chain joins TRBV30 to TRBJ2-1; 9 bases line up with TRBD2. Germline CDR1 reads GTSNPN; CDR2 reads SVGIG (reference sequence). The junction had 7 bases not matched to a gene; V was cut back by 1 base and J by 6 bases. The CDR3 is 15 amino acids. This chain's CDR3 is CAWSGRLAGVNEQFF. Here the CDR3 DNA reads TGTGCCTGGAGTGGGAGGTTAGCGGGAGTCAATGAGCAGTTCTTC.

The rearrangement joins TRBV4-2 to TRBJ2-3; 8 nucleotides align to TRBD2. The CDR3 is 17 residues long. Losses at the gene ends were 2 bases for V and 1 base for J; bases not matched to a gene: 8. The germline gives CDR1 LGHNA, CDR2 YNFKEQ. The CDR3 region is CASSQTRAGVRTDTQYF. The DNA of the CDR3 is TGTGCCAGCAGCCAAACCCGAGCGGGAGTTCGCACAGATACGCAGTATTTT.

The chain links TRBV6-5 to TRBJ2-2, with 12 positions matching TRBD2. The CDR3 consists of 15 residues. Germline loops: CDR1 MNHEY, CDR2 SVGAGI. J lost 5 bases, V lost 6 bases, and 4 bases had no gene match. CDR3 sequence (DNA): TGTGCCAGCAGAACCGGACTAGCGGGGACCGGGGAGCTGTTTTTT. This translates into CASRTGLAGTGELFF.

The chain recombines TRBV6-6 with TRBJ1-3; D is uncertain. Germline V gives CDR1 MNHNY, CDR2 SVGAGI (reference sequence). The CDR3 consists of 15 residues. With 3 bases removed from V and 4 bases from J, the gap between germline ends came to 13 bases. The CDR3 DNA sequence: TGTGCCAGCAGTTATGGCCATGGACCGGGAAACACCATATATTTT. Amino acids: CASSYGHGPGNTIYF.

The chain joins TRBV10-3 to TRBJ2-7; maybe TRBD1 (5 bases). Germline CDR1 is ENHRY and CDR2 is SYGVKD. The CDR3 is made up of 14 amino acids. Trimming removed 6 bases at V and 0 bases at J, with 12 bases between. This chain's CDR3 is CAIRGAASSYEQYF. The DNA for the CDR3 is TGTGCCATCAGAGGGGCGGCATCCTCCTACGAGCAGTACTTC.

The chain has TRBV4-2 and TRBJ1-2; D might be TRBD1 (5 bases). CDR1 and CDR2 (germline): LGHNA, YNFKEQ. The V end lost 3 bases, the J end lost 4 bases, and 12 bases lay between the germline ends. The CDR3 spans 14 residues. This chain's CDR3 is CASSQTTGSYGYTF. CDR3 bases: TGTGCCAGCAGCCAGACCACAGGCTCCTATGGCTACACCTTC.

The chain employs TRBV6-5 and TRBJ2-7, with D perhaps TRBD1 (6 bases). There are 13 residues in the CDR3. Trimming took off 10 bases at V and 3 bases at J, with 16 bases between the two ends. Germline loops: CDR1 MNHEY, CDR2 SVGAGI. The CDR3 protein is CATQGMGFYEQYF. As DNA, the CDR3 is TGTGCCACACAGGGTATGGGATTCTACGAGCAGTACTTC.

The chain is built from TRBV5-1 and TRBJ1-4; a weak D match, TRBD1 (6 bases). CDR1 is SGHRS, CDR2 YFSETQ, per germline. Trimming stripped 3 bases from V and 4 bases from J, with 13 bases between. The length of the CDR3 is 15 residues. The CDR3, as DNA: TGCGCCAGCAGCTCAACAGGGATCAATAATGAAAAACTGTTTTTT. This gives the protein CASSSTGINNEKLFF. Variable domain in full (rest from reference TRBV5-1 and TRBJ1-4): KAGVTQTPRYLIKTRGQQVTLSCSPISGHRSVSWYQQTPGQGLQFLFEYFSETQRNKGNFPGRFSGRQFSNSRSEMNVSTLELGDSALYLCASSSTGINNEKLFFGSGTQLSVL.

CDR3: CATSATPVLAASTDTQYF. The CDR3 DNA follows: TGTGCCACCAGTGCCACTCCTGTACTAGCGGCCAGCACAGATACGCAGTATTTT. The chain is built from TRBV24-1 and TRBJ2-3, with TRBD2 identical over 8 bases. This CDR3 is 18 amino acids long. Trimming took 5 bases from V and 0 from J; bases not matched to a gene: 12. CDR1 and CDR2 from the germline V gene are KGHDR and SFDVKD.

The chain combines TRBV24-1 with TRBJ2-4; D is possibly TRBD2 (5 bases). V dropped 6 bases and J dropped 0 bases, with 14 bases sitting between them. The germline V gene encodes CDR1 KGHDR and CDR2 SFDVKD. This CDR3 has 16 residues. The chain's CDR3 is CATSPRGSLAKNIQYF. CDR3 sequence (DNA): TGTGCCACCAGTCCCCGAGGGTCGCTAGCCAAAAACATTCAGTACTTC.

This rearrangement joins TRBV18 to TRBJ1-4; D gene uncertain. The CDR3 covers 14 residues. CDR1 is KGHSH and CDR2 is LQKENI in the germline V gene. The V gene lost 1 base and the J gene lost 8 bases, with 11 bases spanning the gap. The CDR3 bases are TGTGCCAGCTCACCACTCGGGTCAGAGGAAAAACTGTTTTTT. As protein: CASSPLGSEEKLFF.

The V call is TRBV5-4, the J call TRBJ1-2, with no clear D. This CDR3 region has 13 residues. Germline CDR1 SGHNT, CDR2 YYREEE (reference sequence). Trimming removed 4 bases from V and 3 bases from J, with 10 bases in between. In DNA, the CDR3 is TGTGCCAGCAGCCCACCTCAGTACTATGGCTACACCTTC. This sequence encodes CASSPPQYYGYTF.

The rearrangement links TRBV5-4 to TRBJ2-2; either TRBD1 or TRBD2 may supply D (7 bases each). This CDR3 region has 16 residues. V shed 4 bases and J shed 0 bases, with 13 bases lying between them. Germline lookup yields CDR1 SGHNT and CDR2 YYREEE (reference sequence). DNA for the CDR3: TGTGCCAGCAGCAGGGAGGGGGCCTCGAACACCGGGGAGCTGTTTTTT. Protein product: CASSREGASNTGELFF. Together with reference TRBV5-4 and TRBJ2-2, the CDR3 gives the full variable domain: ETGVTQSPTHLIKTRGQQVTLRCSSQSGHNTVSWYQQALGQGPQFIFQYYREEENGRGNFPPRFSGLQFPNYSSELNVNALELDDSALYLCASSREGASNTGELFFGEGSRLTVL.

V is TRBV7-2 and J is TRBJ2-2, with 7 bases lining up with TRBD1. This CDR3 region has 15 residues. In germline, CDR1 is SGHTA, CDR2 FQGNSA. J was trimmed by 7 bases and V by 5 bases; bases with no gene match: 10. CDR3 sequence reads: CASSLAGGAHGELFF. As DNA, the CDR3 is TGTGCCAGCAGCCTGGCAGGGGGAGCTCACGGGGAGCTGTTTTTT.

This clone was counted only a few times. V usage is TRBV6-4 and J usage is TRBJ1-5; a possible D gene is TRBD1 (5 bases). CDR3 length: 13 residues. Trimming shortened V by 5 bases and J by 0 bases, and 5 bases separated the two germline ends. Germline V CDR1 and CDR2: MRHNA, SNTAGT. CDR3 coding DNA: TGTGCCAGCAGTACAGGTAGCAATCAGCCCCAGCATTTT. Its protein product is CASSTGSNQPQHF.

The CDR3: CASSLRAGEGNQPQHF. The DNA for the CDR3 is TGTGCCAGCAGTTTAAGGGCAGGTGAGGGCAATCAGCCCCAGCATTTT. This chain connects TRBV28 to TRBJ1-5; D is undetermined. This CDR3 is built from 16 residues. The germline CDR1 and CDR2 sequences are MDHEN and SYDVKM. With 2 bases removed from V and 2 bases from J, the gap between germline ends came to 13 bases.

The chain links TRBV4-1 to TRBJ2-3; D not resolved. Looked up from germline, CDR1 is MGHRA and CDR2 is YSYEKL. The V end was cut by 4 bases, the J end by 3 bases, with 11 bases between. CDR3 size: 14 residues. The chain's CDR3 is CASSRDDVTDTQYF. As DNA, the CDR3 is TGCGCCAGCAGCCGAGACGACGTAACAGATACGCAGTATTTT.

The V and J genes are TRBV28 and TRBJ2-7, with 7 bases that match TRBD2. This CDR3 region has 14 residues. The junction had 10 bases not matched to a gene; V was cut back by 7 bases and J by 4 bases. CDR1 is MDHEN and CDR2 is SYDVKM in the germline V gene. DNA of the CDR3: TGTGCCAGCACCCCTGAAGTAGCGGGTTACGAGCAGTACTTC. Protein: CASTPEVAGYEQYF.

This rearrangement joins TRBV7-9 to TRBJ1-4, with 7 bases identical to TRBD1. Trimming at V came to 6 bases and at J to 4 bases, leaving 8 bases not matched to a gene. The CDR3 runs 15 residues. CDR1 and CDR2 (germline): SEHNR, FQNEAQ (reference sequence). This CDR3 is CASSDRTGLNEKLFF. CDR3 nucleotide sequence: TGTGCCAGCAGTGATCGGACAGGCCTTAATGAAAAACTGTTTTTT.

The chain carries TRBV4-1 and TRBJ2-1; 10 bases map to TRBD2. CDR3 length equals 16 residues. Germline CDR1 reads MGHRA; CDR2 reads YSYEKL. Trimming removed 1 base from V and 4 bases from J; junction bases left unmatched: 4. The CDR3: CASSQAPSGSYNEQFF. Written as DNA, the CDR3 is TGCGCCAGCAGCCAAGCACCTAGCGGGAGTTACAATGAGCAGTTCTTC.

The CDR3: CASSGGRATDTQYF. The CDR3 DNA follows: TGTGCCAGCAGTGGAGGGAGGGCGACAGATACGCAGTATTTT. The rearrangement joins TRBV2 to TRBJ2-3; 7 bases align to TRBD2. J was trimmed by 3 bases and V by 4 bases; bases with no gene match: 4. The CDR3 extends over 14 amino acids. CDR1 SNHLY and CDR2 FYNNEI come from the germline V gene.

The gene calls are TRBV6-2 or TRBV6-3 and TRBJ2-1; D not resolved. Germline CDR1 and CDR2: MNHEY and SVGEGT. The V and J ends lost 0 bases and 2 bases respectively, with 8 bases between them. The CDR3 covers 15 residues. The CDR3 region has the DNA TGTGCCAGCAGTTACTCTAACGGGCCCTACAATGAGCAGTTCTTC. This codes for CASSYSNGPYNEQFF.

The chain joins TRBV5-1 to TRBJ2-1; TRBD2 is a possible D gene (5 bases). The CDR3 runs to 13 residues. The germline gives CDR1 SGHRS, CDR2 YFSETQ. With 3 bases removed from V and 7 bases from J, the gap between germline ends came to 11 bases. The CDR3 reads CASSYATGNEQFF. The DNA of the CDR3 is TGCGCCAGCAGCTACGCGACGGGGAATGAGCAGTTCTTC. Drawing the rest from reference TRBV5-1 and TRBJ2-1, the complete variable domain is KAGVTQTPRYLIKTRGQQVTLSCSPISGHRSVSWYQQTPGQGLQFLFEYFSETQRNKGNFPGRFSGRQFSNSRSEMNVSTLELGDSALYLCASSYATGNEQFFGPGTRLTVL.

Written as DNA, the CDR3 is TGTGCCAGCAGCCCCACATCCAGGGCAGGGGATACGCAGTATTTT. Amino acids: CASSPTSRAGDTQYF. This chain connects TRBV11-2 to TRBJ2-3, with TRBD1 as a possible D gene (5 bases). V lost 5 bases, J lost 6 bases, and 18 bases lay in between. The CDR3 extends over 15 amino acids. Germline CDR1 is SGHAT and CDR2 is FQNNGV.

The chain links TRBV4-3 to TRBJ1-1; D is uncertain. Germline CDR1 reads LGHNA; CDR2 reads YSLEER. The CDR3 is 13 amino acids. Trimming cost V 3 bases and J 1 base, with 6 bases left between them. CDR3 DNA: TGCGCCAGCAGCCAGCAGGAGAACACTGAAGCTTTCTTT. Translation: CASSQQENTEAFF.

The gene calls are TRBV27 and TRBJ1-1; D not certain. This CDR3 region has 11 residues. The germline V and J ends were trimmed by 9 bases and 1 base, with 6 bases remaining between them. Germline loops: CDR1 MNHEY, CDR2 SMNVEV (reference sequence). The CDR3 loop reads CASKGNTEAFF. The CDR3, as DNA: TGTGCCAGTAAAGGGAACACTGAAGCTTTCTTT.

The chain has TRBV24-1 and TRBJ2-1; D may match TRBD1 or TRBD2 (5 bases each). The CDR3 is 16 residues long. The germline V gene encodes CDR1 KGHDR and CDR2 SFDVKD. V was cut by 0 bases and J by 2 bases, with 10 bases left in between. Written as DNA, the CDR3 is TGTGCCACCAGTGATTTGTCAGGGACCCCCTACAATGAGCAGTTCTTC. Translating it yields CATSDLSGTPYNEQFF.

The V and J genes are TRBV19 and TRBJ1-1; 8 bases fit TRBD1. This CDR3 has 15 amino acids. V shed 2 bases, J shed 9 bases, and the junction held 11 bases outside the gene matches. Germline V CDR1 and CDR2: LNHDA, SQIVND (reference sequence). CDR3 residues: CASSISLSGDRQAFF. The CDR3 DNA follows: TGTGCCAGTAGTATATCCCTAAGCGGGGACAGGCAAGCTTTCTTT.

This sequence joins TRBV3-1 (or the pseudogene TRBV3-2) and TRBJ2-7, with 7 bases matching TRBD2. After removal of 4 bases from V and 6 bases from J, the junction contained 9 bases not matched to a gene. The germline CDR1 and CDR2 sequences are LGHDT and YNNKEL (reference sequence). CDR3 length: 14 residues. The DNA of the CDR3 is TGTGCCAGCAGCCTGCTAGGCGGGAGCAGCGAGCAGTACTTC. As protein: CASSLLGGSSEQYF.